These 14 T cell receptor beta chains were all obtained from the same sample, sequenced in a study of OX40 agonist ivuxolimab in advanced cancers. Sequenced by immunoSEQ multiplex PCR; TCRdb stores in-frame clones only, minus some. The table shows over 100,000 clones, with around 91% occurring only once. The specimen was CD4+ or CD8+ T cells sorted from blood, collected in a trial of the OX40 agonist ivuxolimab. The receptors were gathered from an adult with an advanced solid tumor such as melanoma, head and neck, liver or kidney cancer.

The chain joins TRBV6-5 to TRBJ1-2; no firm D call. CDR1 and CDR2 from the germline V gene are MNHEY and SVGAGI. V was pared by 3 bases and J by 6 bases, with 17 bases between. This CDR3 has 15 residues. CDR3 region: CASSYSLIRGDGYTF. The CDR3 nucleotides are TGTGCCAGCAGTTATTCGCTCATTCGGGGAGATGGCTACACCTTC.

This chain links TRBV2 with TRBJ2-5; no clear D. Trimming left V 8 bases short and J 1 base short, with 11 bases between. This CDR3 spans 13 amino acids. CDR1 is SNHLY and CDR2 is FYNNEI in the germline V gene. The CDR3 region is CASHWVVQETQYF. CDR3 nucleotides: TGTGCCAGCCACTGGGTTGTCCAAGAGACCCAGTACTTC.

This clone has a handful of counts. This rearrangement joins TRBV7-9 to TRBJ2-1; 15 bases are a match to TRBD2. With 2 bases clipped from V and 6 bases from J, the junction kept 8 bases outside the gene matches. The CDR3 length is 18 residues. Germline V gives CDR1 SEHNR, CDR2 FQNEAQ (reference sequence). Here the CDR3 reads CASSLLSGTSGGRNEQFF. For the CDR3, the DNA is TGTGCCAGCAGCTTATTATCCGGGACTAGCGGGGGGCGCAATGAGCAGTTCTTC.

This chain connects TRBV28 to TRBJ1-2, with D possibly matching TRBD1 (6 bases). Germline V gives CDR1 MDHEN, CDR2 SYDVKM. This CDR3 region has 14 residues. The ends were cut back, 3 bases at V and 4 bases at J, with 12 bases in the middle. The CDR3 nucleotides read TGTGCCAGCAGTTTCTCCGGGGGCACCTATGGCTACACCTTC. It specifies CASSFSGGTYGYTF.

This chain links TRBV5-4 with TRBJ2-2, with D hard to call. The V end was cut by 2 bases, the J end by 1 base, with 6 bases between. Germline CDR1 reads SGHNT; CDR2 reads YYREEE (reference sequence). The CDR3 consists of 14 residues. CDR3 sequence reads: CASSLIENTGELFF. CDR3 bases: TGTGCCAGCAGCTTAATTGAGAACACCGGGGAGCTGTTTTTT.

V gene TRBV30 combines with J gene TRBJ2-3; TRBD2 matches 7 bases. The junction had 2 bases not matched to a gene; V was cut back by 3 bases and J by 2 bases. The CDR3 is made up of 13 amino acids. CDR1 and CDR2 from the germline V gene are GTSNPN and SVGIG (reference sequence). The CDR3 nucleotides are TGTGCCTGGAGCCGGGACTACACAGATACGCAGTATTTT. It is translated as CAWSRDYTDTQYF.

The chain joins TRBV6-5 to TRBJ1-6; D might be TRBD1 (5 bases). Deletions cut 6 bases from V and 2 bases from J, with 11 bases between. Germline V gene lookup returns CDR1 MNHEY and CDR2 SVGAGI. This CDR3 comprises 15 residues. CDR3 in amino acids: CASRQPGPYNSPLHF. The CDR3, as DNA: TGTGCCAGCAGACAACCGGGACCCTATAATTCACCCCTCCACTTT.

CDR3 region: CASSQDGGTTNQPQHF. In DNA form, the CDR3 reads TGCGCCAGCAGCCAAGATGGGGGTACTACTAATCAGCCCCAGCATTTT. The rearrangement uses TRBV4-3 and TRBJ1-5; D perhaps matches TRBD1 (5 bases). V shed 0 bases and J shed 4 bases, with 13 bases lying between them. The V gene's germline CDR1 is LGHNA and CDR2 YSLEER. The CDR3 covers 16 residues.

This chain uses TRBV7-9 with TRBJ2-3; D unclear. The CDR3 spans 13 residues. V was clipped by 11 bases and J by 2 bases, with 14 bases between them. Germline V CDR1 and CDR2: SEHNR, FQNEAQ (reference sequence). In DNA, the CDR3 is TGTGCCCAGGTTGGCGGACCCACAGATACGCAGTATTTT. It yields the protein CAQVGGPTDTQYF.

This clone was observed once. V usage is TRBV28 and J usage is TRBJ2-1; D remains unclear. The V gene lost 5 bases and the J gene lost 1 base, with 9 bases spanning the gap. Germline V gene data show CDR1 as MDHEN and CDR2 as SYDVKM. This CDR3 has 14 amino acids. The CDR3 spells CASSPRQSYNEQFF. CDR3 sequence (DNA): TGTGCCAGCAGTCCGCGGCAATCCTACAATGAGCAGTTCTTC.

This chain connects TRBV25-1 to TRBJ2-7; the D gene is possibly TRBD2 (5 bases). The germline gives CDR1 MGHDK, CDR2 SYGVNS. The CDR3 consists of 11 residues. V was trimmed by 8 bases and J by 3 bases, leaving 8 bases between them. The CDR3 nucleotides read TGTGCCAGCGCGGGCTTCTACGAGCAGTACTTC. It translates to CASAGFYEQYF.

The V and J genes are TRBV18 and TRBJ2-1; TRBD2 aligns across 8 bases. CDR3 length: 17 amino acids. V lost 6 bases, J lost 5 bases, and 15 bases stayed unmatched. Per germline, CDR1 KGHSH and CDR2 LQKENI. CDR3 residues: CASSLSTSGLGHNEQFF. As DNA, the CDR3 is TGTGCCAGCTCGCTGTCAACTAGCGGACTAGGTCACAATGAGCAGTTCTTC. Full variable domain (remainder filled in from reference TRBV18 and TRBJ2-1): NAGVMQNPRHLVRRRGQEARLRCSPMKGHSHVYWYRQLPEEGLKFMVYLQKENIIDESGMPKERFSAEFPKEGPSILRIQQVVRGDSAAYFCASSLSTSGLGHNEQFFGPGTRLTVL.

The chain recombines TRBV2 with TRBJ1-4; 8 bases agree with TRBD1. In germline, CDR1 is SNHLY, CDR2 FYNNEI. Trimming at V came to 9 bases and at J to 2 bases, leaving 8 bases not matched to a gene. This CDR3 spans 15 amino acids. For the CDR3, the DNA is TGTGCCAGTCGCCGACGGACAGGGACTAATGAAAAACTGTTTTTT. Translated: CASRRRTGTNEKLFF.

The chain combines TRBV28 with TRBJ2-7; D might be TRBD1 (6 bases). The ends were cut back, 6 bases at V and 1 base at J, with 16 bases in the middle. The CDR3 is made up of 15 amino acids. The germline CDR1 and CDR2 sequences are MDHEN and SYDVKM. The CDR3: CASRPQGQGSYEQYF. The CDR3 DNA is TGTGCCAGCAGACCCCAAGGGCAGGGGTCCTACGAGCAGTACTTC.